The T cell receptor beta chain described here comes from a study. The sorted Tregs were CD4+CD25+CD127-/low cells. The TRBV12-4/TRBJ1-2 clonotypes were amplified using barcode primers with ligated adaptors. One entry per CDR3 protein results from TCRdb running MiXCR on the multiplex PCR reads. The sample gives approximately 350 distinct CDR3 sequences, roughly 23% of which show up once; 47% is in the top ten. Material: Tregs sorted from blood. The receptors shown here come from a female donor with breast cancer.

This clonotype ranks as hyperexpanded (1% or more). The chain has TRBV12-3 or TRBV12-4 and TRBJ1-2; D might be TRBD1 (5 bases). The CDR3 consists of 12 residues. V lost 3 bases and J lost 10, with 12 bases in between. The CDR3 coding sequence is TGTGCCAGCAGTTTGGGACTTCTTTTCTACACCTTC. Amino acids: CASSLGLLFYTF.